This paragraph covers one T cell receptor beta chain sequence. Its cognate antigen has yet to be identified. Base qualities were left out, and no much larger clone turns up one base away. The time point label here, explained by the study, means: baseline before first vaccination. Vaccinee samples were obtained from the UK trials COV001 and COV002, which included a single-blind randomized controlled phase 2/3 trial of AZD1222 (ChAdOx1 nCoV-19) in healthy adults. Trial participant PBMC samples were collected at day 0 and day 28 after the second dose for TCRbeta chain sequencing. The CDR3 regions of human TCRbeta chains were subjected to immunosequencing. Regarding the original processing steps: Repertoire TCRs were matched against a reference library of SARS-CoV-2-specific TCRs generated with the MIRA antigen-specificity platform. Breadth meant the fraction of unique TCRs that were SARS-CoV-2-associated, whereas depth meant the fraction of total T cells that were SARS-CoV-2-associated. Using the MIRA data, every spike-specific TCR was mapped to the spike region that the TCR reacted to and assigned to either a CD4 or a CD8 class. Log10-transformed breadth and depth values were compared by one-way ANOVA with Sidak's multiple comparisons tests. Imported from immuneACCESS, the table was reduced by TCRdb to in-frame sequences with V and J called. These copies leave out some clones; in studies compared against another copy, an unresolved V gene accounts for under half, and the cause of the remainder is not known. The V and J calls and clone size are taken from that table; D and trimming were inferred from the DNA. Counted in this sample were some 66,000 clones; less than 90% of them appeared once. The ten largest clones add up to 15% to 20% of the sample.

The sample belongs to a study of T cell responses to AZD1222 COVID-19 vaccine (TCRdb year 2021). Turning to the overall study: AZD1222 recipients given second doses at about 4 weeks or at about 12 weeks were pooled, since spike-specific TCR depth and breadth were not found to differ between the two schedules. A total of 230 to 250 trial participants underwent TCR sequencing, of whom roughly 210 received two doses of AZD1222 and about 26 received two doses of the MenACWY control vaccine. Trial participants were enrolled by age into 18-55, 56-69 and 70-plus year subgroups, with about 150, 27 and 61 TCR-sequenced participants respectively. Results the study describes overall, beyond this receptor: Most participants were white British and females outnumbered males, and the authors suggested that clonal diversity may have been underestimated. CD4 TCRs associated with the vaccine covered the entire spike protein, and the dominant responses were in regions 160-218 and 743-854. The 56-69-year group was small, and its depth increase did not reach significance, likely because of low power. Because no samples from the day 14 peak response were available, repertoires could be characterized only after the peak T cell response. A significant rise in spike-specific TCR breadth and depth was observed after two AZD1222 doses relative to day 0 and relative to MenACWY recipients. Reportedly, close to half of the unique spike-specific TCRs recognized epitopes lying outside the regions that are mutated in the B.1.351 and B.1.1.7 variants. Only six AZD1222 recipients were SARS-CoV-2 seropositive at baseline, limiting conclusions about previously exposed vaccinees.

The CDR3, cysteine through phenylalanine, is 15 amino acids long. Of the read, only the CDR3 DNA is kept; its 45 bases are in frame from base 1. V is trimmed back by 2 bases and J by 5 bases, and the junction contains 5 bases that no gene match accounts for. CDR1 and CDR2 (MGHRA, YSYEKL) derive from the germline V gene. Recombination linked TRBV4-1 to TRBJ2-3; the central 9 bases match TRBD1. Specimen: peripheral blood, collected on day 0 of AZD1222 vaccination. The receptor comes from an adult in good health. The CDR3 here reads CASSQLGQGIDTQYF. Read as DNA, the sequence is TGCGCCAGCAGCCAACTGGGACAGGGTATAGATACGCAGTATTTT.